There are many counts of the clone carrying this T cell receptor beta chain. The antigen is not known. The data are from a study of molecular identifiers for immune sequencing clone quantification. Study findings and constraints: Among about a million naive cells, as was reported, spiked Jurkat TCR RNA from one cell was detectable.

From the PCR reads, TCRdb called clonotypes with MiXCR, one entry per CDR3 protein. Among around 460,000 distinct CDR3 sequences listed, around 21% were seen once. Sequences were obtained from naive CD8+ T cells from blood, with Jurkat cell RNA spiked in. Specified subset: FACS-sorted CD8+CD4-CCR7+CD45RA+ naive T cells. The source is a human donor in good health. Some libraries in this study had Jurkat cell RNA spiked in.

This chain's CDR3 is CASSPGPSAYNEQFF. In nucleotides, the CDR3 is TGTGCCAGCAGTCCCGGCCCCTCGGCCTACAATGAGCAGTTCTTC. This chain links TRBV7-9 with TRBJ2-1; D is ambiguous. The CDR3 loop spans 15 amino acids. The V gene's germline CDR1 is SEHNR and CDR2 FQNEAQ (reference sequence). The germline V and J ends were trimmed by 6 bases and 2 bases, with 14 bases remaining between them. Filled out from reference TRBV7-9 and TRBJ2-1, the complete variable domain reads DTGVSQNPRHKITKRGQNVTFRCDPISEHNRLYWYRQTLGQGPEFLTYFQNEAQLEKSRLLSDRFSAERPKGSFSTLEIQRTEQGDSAMYLCASSPGPSAYNEQFFGPGTRLTVL.